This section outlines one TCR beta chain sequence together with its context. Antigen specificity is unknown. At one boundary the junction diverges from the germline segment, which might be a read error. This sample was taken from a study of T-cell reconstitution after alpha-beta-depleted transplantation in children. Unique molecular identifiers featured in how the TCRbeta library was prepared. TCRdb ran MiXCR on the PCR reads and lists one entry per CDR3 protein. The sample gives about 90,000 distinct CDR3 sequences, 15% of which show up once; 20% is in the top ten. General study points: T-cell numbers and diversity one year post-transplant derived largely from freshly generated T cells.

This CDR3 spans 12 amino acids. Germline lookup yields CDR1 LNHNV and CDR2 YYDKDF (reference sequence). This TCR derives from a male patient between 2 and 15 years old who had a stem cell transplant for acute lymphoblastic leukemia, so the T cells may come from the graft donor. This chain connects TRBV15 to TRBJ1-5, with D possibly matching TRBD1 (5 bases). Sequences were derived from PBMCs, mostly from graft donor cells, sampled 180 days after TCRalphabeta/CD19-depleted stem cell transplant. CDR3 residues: CVTSNQGKPQHF. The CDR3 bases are TGTGTCACCAGCAACCAGGGAAAGCCCCAGCATTTT.